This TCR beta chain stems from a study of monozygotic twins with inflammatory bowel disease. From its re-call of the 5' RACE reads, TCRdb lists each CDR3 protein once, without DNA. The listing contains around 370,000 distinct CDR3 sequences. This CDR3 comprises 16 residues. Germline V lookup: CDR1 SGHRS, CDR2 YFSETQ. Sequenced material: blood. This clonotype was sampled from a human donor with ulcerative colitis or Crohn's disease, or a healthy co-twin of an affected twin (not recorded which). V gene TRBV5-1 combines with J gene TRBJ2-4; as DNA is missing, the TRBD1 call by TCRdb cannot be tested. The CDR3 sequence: CASSFLTGTGPDIQYF.